This T cell receptor beta chain stems from a study of graft-versus-host responses after intestinal transplantation. Study as a whole: Grafts were multivisceral, liver-intestinal, or isolated intestinal. Once they had received anti-thymocyte globulin induction, all recipients took tacrolimus and steroids for about 3 years. Whole-study findings and limits: Declining HvG levels early post-transplant were linked to peak circulating GvH clone levels. There were GvH clones found in recipient marrow, and some of them appeared first in ileum or blood.

Note on this clone: Its antigen remains unidentified.

Method: immunoSEQ multiplex PCR; TCRdb's copy keeps in-frame clones and lacks some. The table includes 15,000 to 20,000 clones, less than 85% detected once. Intraepithelial lymphocytes and lamina propria lymphocytes were released through processing of graft tissue. The germline V and J ends were trimmed by 8 bases and 4 bases, with 9 bases remaining between them. This CDR3 region has 11 residues. Germline CDR1 is MNHNY and CDR2 is SVGAGI (reference sequence). This chain joins TRBV6-6 and TRBJ2-7; D is uncertain. The receptor was isolated from a human patient who received an intestinal transplant, so some T cells may come from the graft donor. Sequenced here: ileum tissue, sampled approximately 97 days after intestinal transplant. The CDR3 is CASGVNYEQYF. CDR3 in DNA: TGTGCCAGCGGGGTGAATTACGAGCAGTACTTC.